These 6 T cell receptor beta chains were sequenced from one sample in a study of blood T cell repertoires in COVID-19. Using immunoSEQ multiplex PCR, the repertoire was profiled, and TCRdb retains in-frame clones only, with some absent. Of roughly 220,000 clones detected, approximately 84% appear once; the ten largest clones hold 3%. Sequences were obtained from peripheral blood. The receptors originated from a woman in her 30s who had recovered from COVID-19.

V usage is TRBV2 and J usage is TRBJ2-2; the D gene is possibly TRBD2 (6 bases). The V gene lost 5 bases and the J gene lost 7 bases, with 8 bases spanning the gap. Germline V gives CDR1 SNHLY, CDR2 FYNNEI. This CDR3 has 12 amino acids. CDR3 sequence reads: CASSSSGGELFF. CDR3 nucleotides: TGTGCCAGCAGTAGTAGCGGCGGGGAGCTGTTTTTT.

The rearrangement links TRBV6-5 to TRBJ2-1; 7 nucleotides agree with TRBD2. The ends lost 4 bases at V and 0 bases at J; junction bases unmatched: 6. The length of the CDR3 is 16 residues. Germline V CDR1 and CDR2: MNHEY, SVGAGI. CDR3 DNA: TGTGCCAGCAGTTTTCAACTAGCGAGCTCCTACAATGAGCAGTTCTTC. This sequence encodes CASSFQLASSYNEQFF.

This chain links TRBV25-1 with TRBJ2-1; D is possibly TRBD2 (6 bases). Germline CDR1 and CDR2: MGHDK and SYGVNS. Trimming took off 4 bases at V and 10 bases at J, with 14 bases between the two ends. This CDR3 region has 13 residues. DNA of the CDR3: TGTGCCAGCAGTGTAGTCGGGGGAGGAGAGCAGTTCTTC. This sequence encodes CASSVVGGGEQFF.

This chain connects TRBV2 to TRBJ1-5, with TRBD1 identical over 8 bases. From germline, CDR1 is SNHLY and CDR2 FYNNEI. The CDR3 is 13 amino acids. V was clipped by 6 bases and J by 7 bases; unmatched bases: 5. CDR3 sequence (DNA): TGTGCCAGCAGGGACAGGGCCGGGCAGCCCCAGCATTTT. Translating gives CASRDRAGQPQHF.

The chain uses TRBV25-1 and TRBJ1-4; 7 bases are shared with TRBD1. Trimming cost V 3 bases and J 4 bases; bases outside gene matches: 8. CDR1 MGHDK and CDR2 SYGVNS come from the germline V gene. The CDR3 is 16 residues long. The CDR3 sequence: CASSESEGQLNEKLFF. CDR3 bases: TGTGCCAGCAGTGAGTCCGAGGGACAGCTTAATGAAAAACTGTTTTTT.

The chain employs TRBV4-1 and TRBJ1-4; the D gene is possibly TRBD1 (5 bases). The ends were cut back, 4 bases at V and 8 bases at J, with 11 bases in the middle. CDR3 length: 13 amino acids. Germline CDR1 MGHRA, CDR2 YSYEKL. The CDR3 coding sequence is TGCGCCAGCAGCCTTTTCGGGGGGGAAAAACTGTTTTTT. This encodes CASSLFGGEKLFF.